This T cell receptor beta chain was recorded in a study of control samples from healthy donors and cancer patients (dated by TCRdb to the early 2020s). Worth noting for this clone: It lacks a known antigen. The record has no base qualities; no much larger clone is one base away.

The library was generated by the immunoSEQ multiplex PCR assay. TCRdb's version of the immuneACCESS table is confined to in-frame rearrangements and falls short of the full clone set. An unresolved V gene accounts for under half of the shortfall where checked; the remainder is of unknown origin. This sample comprises 120,000 or so clones, over 75% of them detected only once. Together, the top ten hold more than 6.5% of the sample. From the cysteine through the phenylalanine, the CDR3 covers 13 amino acids. Just the 39-base CDR3 DNA is kept, in frame starting at base 1. The germline V gene (reference sequence) gives CDR1 as MNHEY and CDR2 as SMNVEV. Cut back by 3 bases and 7 bases, the V and J ends lie 13 bases apart.

In this chain, TRBV27 is recombined with TRBJ2-7; the D gene assignment is ambiguous. The sample comprised blood. This receptor was obtained from a man aged 35 to 55 in good health. The DNA sequence reads TGTGCCAGCAGTTTCGGAACCTTCGGAGAGCAGTACTTC. Translated, this gives CASSFGTFGEQYF.